Below are 21 T cell receptor beta chains sequenced from a single sample in a study of blood T cell repertoires in COVID-19. Clones were read by immunoSEQ multiplex PCR, and TCRdb kept only the in-frame ones, dropping some. This sample yields more than 110,000 clones, of which around 89% are seen a single time; about 2.9% belongs to the top ten. The sequenced sample was peripheral blood. The receptors shown here come from a man in his sixties with active or convalescent COVID-19.

The V and J genes are TRBV28 and TRBJ2-1; 10 nucleotides align to TRBD2. J lost 6 bases, V lost 8 bases, and 4 bases had no gene match. CDR3 length: 13 residues. Germline loops: CDR1 MDHEN, CDR2 SYDVKM. The CDR3 protein is CASVSGGGNEQFF. Here the CDR3 DNA reads TGTGCCAGCGTAAGCGGGGGGGGCAATGAGCAGTTCTTC.

The CDR3 spells CASNLDRGHPEAFF. CDR3 coding DNA: TGTGCCAGCAACCTGGACAGGGGGCATCCTGAAGCTTTCTTT. The rearrangement joins TRBV6-5 to TRBJ1-1; 11 bases align to TRBD1. The CDR3 is 14 amino acids. J lost 6 bases, V lost 7 bases, and 7 bases had no gene match. CDR1 and CDR2 from the germline V gene are MNHEY and SVGAGI.

The chain links TRBV7-3 to TRBJ2-1; D possibly corresponds to TRBD2 (6 bases). The germline V gene has CDR1 SGHTA and CDR2 FQGTGA. Trimming took off 6 bases at V and 9 bases at J, with 18 bases between the two ends. CDR3 length equals 14 residues. As DNA, the CDR3 is TGTGCCAGCAGGGGCGGTGCGGCCGGGGGTGAGCAGTTCTTC. This gives the protein CASRGGAAGGEQFF.

In its sample, this clone was seen once. In nucleotides, the CDR3 is TGTGCCAGCAGCTTCGGACAGGGGAATGGCTACACCTTC. Its protein is CASSFGQGNGYTF. The J gene is TRBJ1-2, the V gene TRBV5-6, with 9 bases identical to TRBD1. V lost 2 bases to trimming and J lost 6 bases; unmatched junction nucleotides: 2. Per germline, CDR1 SGHDT and CDR2 YYEEEE. This CDR3 is 13 amino acids long.

The chain employs TRBV11-2 and TRBJ2-1, with 9 bases aligning to TRBD2. The J segment lost 0 bases and the V segment lost 4 bases, leaving 4 bases of the junction unmatched. Germline V gives CDR1 SGHAT, CDR2 FQNNGV. There are 16 residues in the CDR3. The CDR3 DNA sequence: TGTGCCAGCAGCTCTATTAGCGGGAGCTCCTACAATGAGCAGTTCTTC. This codes for CASSSISGSSYNEQFF.

The CDR3 loop is CASSQDVLGGAYYGYTF. The CDR3, as DNA: TGCGCCAGCAGCCAAGATGTCTTAGGGGGGGCGTACTATGGCTACACCTTC. The chain joins TRBV4-3 to TRBJ1-2, with D possibly being TRBD1 (6 bases). Trimming removed 0 bases at V and 3 bases at J, with 17 bases between. The CDR3 is made up of 17 amino acids. Germline-derived CDR1 and CDR2 are LGHNA and YSLEER.

The V gene is TRBV10-3, the J gene TRBJ1-6; no firm D call. The CDR3 has 14 residues. CDR1 ENHRY and CDR2 SYGVKD come from the germline V gene. V lost 8 bases to trimming and J lost 9 bases, with 17 bases between them. The CDR3 coding sequence is TGTGCCATCCAGGAGGACCCTTACTTTTCACCCCTCCACTTT. This codes for CAIQEDPYFSPLHF.

Notes on this clone: Other DNA sequences in the sample encode the same CDR3. The chain joins TRBV7-8 to TRBJ2-1, with D unclear. This CDR3 spans 16 amino acids. The V and J ends lost 5 bases and 1 base respectively, with 15 bases between them. Germline values: CDR1 SGHVS, CDR2 FQNEAQ. Written as DNA, the CDR3 is TGTGCCAGCAGCCTGGTCATCGGGTTATCCTACAATGAGCAGTTCTTC. Amino acids: CASSLVIGLSYNEQFF. Supplemented by reference TRBV7-8 and TRBJ2-1, the full variable domain reads GAGVSQSPRYKVAKRGQDVALRCDPISGHVSLFWYQQALGQGPEFLTYFQNEAQLDKSGLPSDRFFAERPEGSVSTLKIQRTQQEDSAVYLCASSLVIGLSYNEQFFGPGTRLTVL.

The chain recombines TRBV28 with TRBJ2-1, with TRBD1 matching 7 bases. CDR3 size: 15 residues. CDR1 is MDHEN, CDR2 SYDVKM, per germline. Unmatched junction bases numbered 10, after V lost 4 bases and J lost 7 bases. CDR3 region: CASSSRQGLPNEQFF. The CDR3 nucleotides are TGTGCCAGCAGTTCGCGACAGGGCCTTCCGAATGAGCAGTTCTTC.

The gene calls are TRBV27 and TRBJ1-6; possible D gene TRBD1, 5 bases. This CDR3 is 16 amino acids long. CDR1 is MNHEY and CDR2 is SMNVEV in the germline V gene (reference sequence). The germline V and J ends were trimmed by 6 bases and 9 bases, with 21 bases remaining between them. The CDR3 nucleotides read TGTGCCAGCAGAGTCACAGTAGACAGTGAGACTTCACCCCTCCACTTT. It codes for CASRVTVDSETSPLHF.

The V call is TRBV5-5, the J call TRBJ2-2, with a weak D call TRBD2 (7 bases). The CDR3 spans 15 residues. Between the trimmed V and J ends, which lost 9 bases and 0 bases, there was a span of 15 bases. Germline CDR1 SGHKS, CDR2 YYEKEE (reference sequence). CDR3 coding DNA: TGTGCCACCCAGGGCGGGGGCCCGAACACCGGGGAGCTGTTTTTT. Translating it yields CATQGGGPNTGELFF.

The rearrangement links TRBV3-1 (or the pseudogene TRBV3-2) to TRBJ1-1; 11 nucleotides agree with TRBD1. The CDR3 is 15 amino acids. V lost 0 bases to trimming and J lost 11 bases; unmatched junction nucleotides: 8. From germline, CDR1 is LGHDT and CDR2 YNNKEL (reference sequence). Here the CDR3 reads CASSQEYGDRGKAFF. The CDR3 DNA sequence: TGTGCCAGCAGCCAAGAGTATGGGGACAGGGGGAAGGCTTTCTTT.

J is TRBJ1-2 and V is TRBV6-2 or TRBV6-3; D gene unclear. Germline CDR1 reads MNHEY; CDR2 reads SVGEGT. The length of the CDR3 is 13 residues. Trimming took off 5 bases at V and 7 bases at J, with 14 bases between the two ends. Here the CDR3 DNA reads TGTGCCAGCAGTCCCCCCGGGAGGCGTGGCTACACCTTC. This codes for CASSPPGRRGYTF.

CDR3 protein: CASSIGPGTDTQYF. The CDR3 nucleotides are TGTGCCAGTAGTATTGGTCCGGGTACAGATACGCAGTATTTT. This chain uses TRBV19 with TRBJ2-3; D gene unclear. Per the germline V gene, CDR1 is LNHDA and CDR2 is SQIVND (reference sequence). V lost 3 bases and J 3 bases, leaving 10 bases between the germline ends. The CDR3 length is 14 residues.

The rearrangement links TRBV9 to TRBJ1-6; possible D gene TRBD1, 5 bases. V lost 4 bases to trimming and J lost 8 bases, with 13 bases between them. CDR1 is SGDLS, CDR2 YYNGEE, per germline. The CDR3 spans 14 residues. The CDR3 loop reads CASSLGTSDSPLHF. CDR3 nucleotides: TGTGCCAGCAGCCTTGGGACTAGTGATTCACCCCTCCACTTT. The variable domain in full, completed from reference TRBV9 and TRBJ1-6, reads DSGVTQTPKHLITATGQRVTLRCSPRSGDLSVYWYQQSLDQGLQFLIQYYNGEERAKGNILERFSAQQFPDLHSELNLSSLELGDSALYFCASSLGTSDSPLHFGNGTRLTVT.

The chain has TRBV18 and TRBJ1-1, with no clear D. V lost 2 bases and J 1 base, leaving 8 bases between the germline ends. CDR3 length equals 14 residues. Germline V gene lookup returns CDR1 KGHSH and CDR2 LQKENI. CDR3 protein: CASSPAPQNTEAFF. CDR3 nucleotides: TGTGCCAGCTCACCAGCTCCACAGAACACTGAAGCTTTCTTT.

The rearrangement links TRBV3-1 (or the pseudogene TRBV3-2) to TRBJ2-7; 10 bases are a match to TRBD1. Germline CDR1 and CDR2: LGHDT and YNNKEL (reference sequence). The CDR3 has 19 amino acids. The V and J ends lost 4 bases and 6 bases, in that order; junction bases with no gene match: 21. The CDR3 sequence: CASSLLKTGGSKKDGEQYF. CDR3 DNA: TGTGCCAGCAGCCTCTTGAAGACAGGGGGCAGTAAAAAAGATGGCGAGCAGTACTTC.

The CDR3 region has the DNA TGTGCCAGCACCAGCCTAGCGGGGGGGCCAGGGGAGCAGTTCTTC. This translates into CASTSLAGGPGEQFF. This chain links TRBV2 with TRBJ2-1; 12 bases are a match to TRBD2. Germline loops: CDR1 SNHLY, CDR2 FYNNEI. The V and J ends lost 7 bases and 10 bases, in that order; junction bases with no gene match: 11. CDR3 length: 15 residues.

The V call is TRBV15, the J call TRBJ2-3; weak D call: TRBD1 (6 bases). This CDR3 region has 14 residues. Germline lookup yields CDR1 LNHNV and CDR2 YYDKDF (reference sequence). The ends were cut back, 6 bases at V and 3 bases at J, with 13 bases in the middle. CDR3 in amino acids: CATRKQGSTDTQYF. CDR3 sequence (DNA): TGTGCCACCAGAAAGCAGGGGTCAACAGATACGCAGTATTTT. Together with reference TRBV15 and TRBJ2-3, the CDR3 gives the full variable domain: DAMVIQNPRYQVTQFGKPVTLSCSQTLNHNVMYWYQQKSSQAPKLLFHYYDKDFNNEADTPDNFQSRRPNTSFCFLDIRSPGLGDTAMYLCATRKQGSTDTQYFGPGTRLTVL.

The J gene is TRBJ2-5, the V gene TRBV19, with D tentatively TRBD1 (5 bases). V lost 3 bases, J lost 3 bases, and 11 bases lay in between. Per the germline V gene, CDR1 is LNHDA and CDR2 is SQIVND (reference sequence). This CDR3 contains 14 residues. The CDR3 region is CASSIQGREETQYF. The CDR3 region has the DNA TGTGCCAGTAGTATTCAGGGCCGGGAAGAGACCCAGTACTTC.

The rearrangement uses TRBV2 and TRBJ1-6, with D possibly matching TRBD1 (5 bases). The CDR3 totals 14 residues. Trimming removed 6 bases from V and 7 bases from J, with 13 bases in between. Germline CDR1 is SNHLY and CDR2 is FYNNEI. As DNA, the CDR3 is TGTGCCAGCAGCCGGGGGGGAAGGAATTCACCCCTCCACTTT. This gives the protein CASSRGGRNSPLHF. Together with reference TRBV2 and TRBJ1-6, the CDR3 gives the full variable domain: EPEVTQTPSHQVTQMGQEVILRCVPISNHLYFYWYRQILGQKVEFLVSFYNNEISEKSEIFDDQFSVERPDGSNFTLKIRSTKLEDSAMYFCASSRGGRNSPLHFGNGTRLTVT.